This T cell receptor beta chain derives from a study of metastatic and nonmetastatic thyroid tumors. The CDR3 is 15 amino acids. The ends lost 5 bases at V and 4 bases at J; junction bases unmatched: 10. Germline V gene data show CDR1 as SEHNR and CDR2 as FQNEAQ (reference sequence). MiXCR re-clonotyped the PCR reads for TCRdb. The sample consists of about 15,000 clones, 3.5% to 4.5% of them appearing once. Thyroid surgery was performed in patients who had received no treatment beforehand. The sequence came from a female donor with papillary thyroid cancer or a benign thyroid nodule (not recorded which). Some clones in this sample may be carry-over from other donors' samples. The sequenced material came from tumor tissue. The chain couples TRBV7-9 to TRBJ1-2, with 7 bases aligning to TRBD1. The DNA of the CDR3 is TGTGCCAGCAGCCACGCCGGACAGGCTATCTATGGCTACACCTTC. Its translation is CASSHAGQAIYGYTF.